This entry features one TCR beta chain sequence. As yet, its antigen is unknown. The read ends 3 residues before the CDR3 terminus; that terminus is restored from the germline J gene. These data come from a study of T cells in women clearing cervical HPV infection. immunoSEQ multiplex PCR used an average of approximately 1,300 ng genomic DNA. Profiled with immunoSEQ multiplex PCR; TCRdb holds only in-frame clones, not every one. The sample shows around 30,000 clones, and 3% to 3.5% sits with its ten largest clones. Study-wide findings and caveats: Richness plus V gene abundances separated cases from controls with AUC about 0.83.

Germline lookup yields CDR1 MGHDK and CDR2 SYGVNS. After removal of 7 bases from V and 6 bases from J, the junction contained 11 bases not matched to a gene. This CDR3 region has 15 residues. This sequence originates from a woman aged 18-70 years with a cervical HPV16 infection that either progressed to CIN3+ or cleared (not recorded which). Sequencing input: blood buffy coat. The chain employs TRBV25-1 and TRBJ1-3; 8 positions match TRBD1. The part of the CDR3 DNA that was read is TGTGCCAGCATCCCACCAGGGGGCCTGGAAAACACC. This encodes CASIPPGGLENT. Given in full, the CDR3 is CASIPPGGLENTIYF.